The clone carrying this T cell receptor (beta chain) was recorded many times. The entry originates in a study of T-cell reconstitution after alpha-beta-depleted transplantation in children. With V trimmed by 0 bases and J by 1 base, 6 bases remained unmatched. This CDR3 is 17 amino acids long. Germline assignment: CDR1 DFQATT and CDR2 SNEGSKA (reference sequence). Molecular barcoding with unique molecular identifiers was used for the TCRbeta library. Each CDR3 protein gets one entry after TCRdb re-called the PCR reads with MiXCR. The table includes about 350,000 distinct CDR3 sequences, about 14% detected once.

The sample in question was PBMCs, obtained from the stem cell graft. The clonotype was recovered from a human donor who donated a stem cell graft to a child with Fanconi anemia. The chain couples TRBV20-1 to TRBJ2-1, with 10 bases that match TRBD2. The CDR3 coding sequence is TGCAGTGCTAGAGACCCCATAGCGGGGGGTTCCTACAATGAGCAGTTCTTC. It specifies CSARDPIAGGSYNEQFF.